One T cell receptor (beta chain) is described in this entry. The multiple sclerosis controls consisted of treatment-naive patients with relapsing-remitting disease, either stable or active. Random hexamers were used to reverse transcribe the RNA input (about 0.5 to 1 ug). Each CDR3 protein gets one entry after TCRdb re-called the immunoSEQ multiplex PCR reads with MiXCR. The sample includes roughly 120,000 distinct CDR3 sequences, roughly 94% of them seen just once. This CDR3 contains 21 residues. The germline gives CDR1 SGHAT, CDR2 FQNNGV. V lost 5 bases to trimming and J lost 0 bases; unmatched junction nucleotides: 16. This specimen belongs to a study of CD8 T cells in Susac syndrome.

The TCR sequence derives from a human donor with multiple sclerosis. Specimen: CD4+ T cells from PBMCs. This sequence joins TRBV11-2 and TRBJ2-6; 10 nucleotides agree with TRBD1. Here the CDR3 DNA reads TGTGCCAGCAGCCCACGATCAAGACAGGGGGCACTAGACTCTGGGGCCAACGTCCTGACTTTC. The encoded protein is CASSPRSRQGALDSGANVLTF. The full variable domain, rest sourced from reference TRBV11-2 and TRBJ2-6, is EAGVAQSPRYKIIEKRQSVAFWCNPISGHATLYWYQQILGQGPKLLIQFQNNGVVDDSQLPKDRFSAERLKGVDSTLKIQPAKLEDSAVYLCASSPRSRQGALDSGANVLTFGAGSRLTVL.